This T cell receptor beta chain was captured by sequencing in a study of blood T cell repertoires in COVID-19. The wider study: Acute and convalescent COVID-19 specimens originated in the United States, Italy and Spain. T cells, B-cell-depleted T cells, or PBMCs provided the cDNA or gDNA that served as material.

The authors' processing: Estimated nucleated cell counts came from reference gene primer amplification. Using immunoSEQ multiplex PCR, the repertoire was profiled, and TCRdb retains in-frame clones only, with some absent. The DNA was the basis for D and trimming; V, J and clone size are from that table. The sample lists about 24,000 clones; 86% were seen once. Per the germline V gene, CDR1 is SGHRS and CDR2 is YFSETQ. V dropped 4 bases and J dropped 4; count of bases not matched to a gene: 5. The CDR3 runs 14 residues. The source is a human donor with active COVID-19. The donor label of this sample is uncertain. The material sequenced was peripheral blood. The gene calls are TRBV5-1 and TRBJ1-2; 9 bases agree with TRBD1. The CDR3 nucleotides are TGCGCCAGCAGCCCGGGACAGGGAATCTATGGCTACACCTTC. It specifies CASSPGQGIYGYTF.